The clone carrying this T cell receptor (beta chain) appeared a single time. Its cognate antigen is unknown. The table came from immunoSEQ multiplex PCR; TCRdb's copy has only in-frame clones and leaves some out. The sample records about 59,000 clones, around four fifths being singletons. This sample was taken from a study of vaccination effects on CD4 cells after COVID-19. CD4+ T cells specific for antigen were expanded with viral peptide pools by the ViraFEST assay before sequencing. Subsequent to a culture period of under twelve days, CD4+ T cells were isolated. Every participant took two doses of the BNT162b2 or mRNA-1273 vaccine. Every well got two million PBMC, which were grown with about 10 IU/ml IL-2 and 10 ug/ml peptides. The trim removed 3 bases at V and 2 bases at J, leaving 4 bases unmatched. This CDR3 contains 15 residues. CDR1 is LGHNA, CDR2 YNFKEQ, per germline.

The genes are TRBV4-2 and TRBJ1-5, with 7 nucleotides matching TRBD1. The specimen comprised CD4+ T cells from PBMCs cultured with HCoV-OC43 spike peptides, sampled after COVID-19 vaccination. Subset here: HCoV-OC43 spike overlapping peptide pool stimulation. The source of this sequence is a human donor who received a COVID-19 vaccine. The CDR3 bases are TGTGCCAGCAGCCACACAGGGGCGGGCAATCAGCCCCAGCATTTT. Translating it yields CASSHTGAGNQPQHF.